This is a list of T cell receptor beta chains from one sample in a study of CD8 T cell repertoires and HIV-1 epitope variants. The protocol was immunoSEQ multiplex PCR, while the TCRdb copy is restricted to in-frame clones and leaves out a portion. The sample holds roughly 5,100 clones, around 70% seen once. The antigens these receptors bind are not known. What was sequenced was cultured CD8+ T cells derived from PBMCs. Receptors originate from a male donor with HIV. The CDR3 runs from the conserved cysteine through the conserved F or W. The order of the fields is J gene, clone size, D gene, V gene, CDR3 DNA, CDR3 protein. A D gene is named only where the DNA matches it firmly. Clone sizes are given selectively: once, few, many, or a class where the clone is expanded.

>TRBJ2-7|few|-|TRBV7-2
TGTGCCAGCAGCACGGACCATTACGAGCAGTACTTC
CASSTDHYEQYF
>TRBJ1-1|-|-|TRBV4-1
TGCGCCAGCAGCCACGATCGGAAAGGGGACATTCTAGGCACTGAAGCTTTCTTT
CASSHDRKGDILGTEAFF
>TRBJ2-6|-|TRBD1|TRBV6-1
TGTGCCAGCAGTGAATCAGGGGGCTCTGGGGCCAACGTCCTGACTTTC
CASSESGGSGANVLTF
>TRBJ2-2|-|TRBD1|TRBV28
TGTGCCAGCAGTCGCGACGGGACAGTTAACACCGGGGAGCTGTTTTTT
CASSRDGTVNTGELFF
>TRBJ2-1|-|TRBD2|TRBV4-2
TGTGCCAGCAGCCAAGAGTGGCTAGCGGACTACAATGAGCAGTTCTTC
CASSQEWLADYNEQFF
>TRBJ2-2|medium-sized|-|TRBV6-1
TGTGCCAGCAGTGAAGCAGGGGAGAACACCGGGGAGCTGTTTTTT
CASSEAGENTGELFF
>TRBJ1-5|-|-|TRBV4-1
TGCGCCAGCAGCCAAGTTCACAGGGCCGGTCAGCCCCAGCATTTT
CASSQVHRAGQPQHF
>TRBJ1-1|-|-|TRBV28
TGTGCCAGCAGTTCGGGCTCAAGCCCTGAAGCTTTCTTT
CASSSGSSPEAFF
>TRBJ1-4|-|-|TRBV6-5
TGTGCCAGCAGCCCCTACACTTCAACTAATGAAAAACTGTTTTTT
CASSPYTSTNEKLFF
>TRBJ2-5|-|-|TRBV21-1
TGTGCCAGCGGAGGGCCGGCAGCTGAAGAGACCCAGTACTTC
CASGGPAAEETQYF
>TRBJ1-2|-|-|TRBV9
TGTGCCAGCAGCGTGTGGGGCCCTTTCAGGGGCCAGGTGGGCTACACCTTC
CASSVWGPFRGQVGYTF
>TRBJ1-2|-|TRBD1|TRBV9
TGTGCCAGCAACCAGGGGGCTTATGGCTACACCTTC
CASNQGAYGYTF
>TRBJ2-5|-|-|TRBV27
TGTGCCAGCAGAAAAGGACTCGAAGAGACCCAGTACTTC
CASRKGLEETQYF
>TRBJ2-6|-|TRBD1|TRBV19
TGTGCCAGTAGTCTAGGGGGCGCTGGGGCCAACGTCCTGACTTTC
CASSLGGAGANVLTF
>TRBJ2-1|-|TRBD1|TRBV19
TGTGCCAGTGGGAATTCCGGGACAGGAGGGGAACATGAGCAGTTCTTC
CASGNSGTGGEHEQFF
>TRBJ2-1|-|-|TRBV4-3
TGCGCCAGCAGCCAACTACAGGGTAATGAGCAGTTCTTC
CASSQLQGNEQFF
>TRBJ1-5|-|-|TRBV7-9
TGTGCCAGCAGCTTATCACCGGGGGCTGAACAGCCCCAGCATTTT
CASSLSPGAEQPQHF
>TRBJ1-1|-|-|TRBV19
TGTGCCAGTAGCCGCCCCCCTTTCGGTGAAGCTTTCTTT
CASSRPPFGEAFF
>TRBJ2-1|-|-|TRBV4-1
TGCGCCAGCAGCCGAGAGGCAGGTGCCTCCTACAATGAGCAGTTCTTC
CASSREAGASYNEQFF
>TRBJ1-2|-|-|TRBV7-9
TGTGCCAGCAGCCATCACCGGGGTTATGGCTACACCTTC
CASSHHRGYGYTF
>TRBJ2-7|-|TRBD1|TRBV27
TGTGCCAGCAGTTTTGGGACAGGGGCGTACGAGCAGTACTTC
CASSFGTGAYEQYF
>TRBJ1-2|once|-|TRBV11-2
TGTGCCAGCAGTCGCGTTCACAACGGAGACTATGGCTACACCTTC
CASSRVHNGDYGYTF
>TRBJ2-3|few|TRBD2|TRBV15
TGTGCCACCAGCAGAGCGGGAGGGGCAGATACGCAGTATTTT
CATSRAGGADTQYF
>TRBJ2-7|-|-|TRBV29-1
TGCAGCGTTGAGGACAGCCCTAACGAGCAGTACTTC
CSVEDSPNEQYF
>TRBJ2-1|-|TRBD2|TRBV18
TGTGCCAGCTCACCAGCCCCGGGAGGCCCCTACAATGAGCAGTTCTTC
CASSPAPGGPYNEQFF
>TRBJ2-5|medium-sized|-|TRBV18
TGTGCCAGCTCACCAGGACTTTCCCAAGAGACCCAGTACTTC
CASSPGLSQETQYF
>TRBJ2-2|-|-|TRBV7-9
TGTGCCAGCAGCTCTGGGAGTAACACCGGGGAGCTGTTTTTT
CASSSGSNTGELFF
>TRBJ2-1|-|TRBD2|TRBV11-2
TGTGCCAGCAGCTTAGTTGGGACTAGCGGGGGGGTGTCCTACAATGAGCAGTTCTTC
CASSLVGTSGGVSYNEQFF
>TRBJ2-7|-|-|TRBV18
TGTGCCAGCTCAACCACGGCCGGCTTCGGGAACGAGCAGTACTTC
CASSTTAGFGNEQYF